Shown below are 7 T cell receptor beta chains from a single sample sequenced in a study of shared clonotypes between healthy human individuals. The assay was immunoSEQ multiplex PCR, and TCRdb's table has in-frame clones only and misses some. The table records 400,000 to 600,000 clones, about 96% of them present only once. The specimen sequenced was naive CD4+ T cells sorted from blood. Subset of the sample: CD45RA+ positively selected. All receptors come from a woman in her twenties or thirties in good health.

The rearrangement links TRBV4-1 to TRBJ2-3; TRBD1 matches 7 bases. There are 15 residues in the CDR3. V shed 4 bases and J 4 bases; nucleotides not matched to a gene: 8. Germline CDR1 reads MGHRA; CDR2 reads YSYEKL. CDR3 amino acids: CASSPVRTGSDTQYF. CDR3 sequence (DNA): TGCGCCAGCAGCCCGGTAAGGACAGGATCAGATACGCAGTATTTT.

V gene TRBV10-3 combines with J gene TRBJ2-7; D gene uncertain. Germline V gives CDR1 ENHRY, CDR2 SYGVKD. V was cut by 3 bases and J by 4 bases, with 16 bases left in between. The CDR3 is made up of 15 amino acids. This CDR3 is CAISDSAASSYEQYF. CDR3 bases: TGTGCCATCAGTGATTCTGCGGCTAGTTCTTACGAGCAGTACTTC.

This sequence joins TRBV18 and TRBJ1-2; tentative D call: TRBD1 (5 bases). This CDR3 spans 15 amino acids. The V end lost 2 bases, the J end lost 3 bases, and 13 bases lay between the germline ends. Looked up from germline, CDR1 is KGHSH and CDR2 is LQKENI. Here the CDR3 DNA reads TGTGCCAGCTCACCAGGGGAAGGGGCACACTATGGCTACACCTTC. It codes for CASSPGEGAHYGYTF.

J is TRBJ2-3 and V is TRBV19, with D perhaps TRBD2 (5 bases). CDR1 and CDR2 from the germline V gene are LNHDA and SQIVND (reference sequence). The CDR3 extends over 16 amino acids. Trimming removed 9 bases at V and 0 bases at J, with 19 bases between. The CDR3 region has the DNA TGTGCCAGCCGACCAAGGACGGGATCTAGCACAGATACGCAGTATTTT. Translating it yields CASRPRTGSSTDTQYF.

The gene calls are TRBV28 and TRBJ1-1; D may be TRBD1 (6 bases). The germline V gene encodes CDR1 MDHEN and CDR2 SYDVKM. V was trimmed by 6 bases and J by 1 base, leaving 12 bases between them. The CDR3 runs 14 residues. In DNA form, the CDR3 reads TGTGCCAGCAGGACAGGCCCATGGAACACTGAAGCTTTCTTT. This sequence encodes CASRTGPWNTEAFF.

The J gene is TRBJ2-7, the V gene TRBV29-1, with D possibly matching TRBD2 (5 bases). Germline values: CDR1 SQVTM, CDR2 ANQGSEA. The CDR3 sequence is 12 residues long. V lost 3 bases and J lost 3, with 9 bases in between. The CDR3 DNA reads TGCAGCGTTGATACCGGGGACTACGAGCAGTACTTC. Protein sequence: CSVDTGDYEQYF.

J is TRBJ2-7 and V is TRBV11-1; D uncertain. The CDR3 runs 14 residues. Germline V gene lookup returns CDR1 SGHAT and CDR2 FQDESV (reference sequence). Trimming shortened V by 3 bases and J by 1 base, and 10 bases separated the two germline ends. DNA for the CDR3: TGTGCCAGCAGCTTGGTATTATTGTCCTACGAGCAGTACTTC. Residues: CASSLVLLSYEQYF.